These 31 T cell receptor beta chains originate from one sample sequenced in a study of breast tumors, draining lymph nodes, adjacent tissues. Samples came from axillary lymph nodes draining the breast cancer. A single record per CDR3 protein comes from TCRdb applying MiXCR to the multiplex PCR reads. The table includes 150,000 to 200,000 distinct CDR3 sequences, 30% to 35% detected once. Sequences were obtained from axillary lymph node tissue. Receptor source: a female donor with breast cancer. Some clones in this sample may be carry-over from other donors' samples.

At least ten counts were recorded for this clonotype. The chain employs TRBV24-1 and TRBJ2-5; 10 positions agree with TRBD1. The V gene end was trimmed by 0 bases and the J gene end by 5 bases; junction bases not matched to a gene: 8. The germline gives CDR1 KGHDR, CDR2 SFDVKD. The CDR3 length is 17 residues. In nucleotides, the CDR3 is TGTGCCACCAGTGATTTGCCCTCGGACAGGGGGACGGAGACCCAGTACTTC. It yields the protein CATSDLPSDRGTETQYF.

This clonotype was seen more than once but under ten times. The chain recombines TRBV9 with TRBJ2-1; 15 bases line up with TRBD2. CDR3 size: 18 residues. Germline CDR1 SGDLS, CDR2 YYNGEE. V lost 5 bases, J lost 2 bases, and 8 bases stayed unmatched. For the CDR3, the DNA is TGTGCCAGCAGTTCCGGACTAGCGGGAGGGATAACCTACAATGAGCAGTTCTTC. This codes for CASSSGLAGGITYNEQFF.

This clonotype was seen ten or more times. The chain carries TRBV7-2 and TRBJ1-4, with no clear D. Germline V gives CDR1 SGHTA, CDR2 FQGNSA. The CDR3 length is 14 residues. Trimming cost V 0 bases and J 8 bases, with 10 bases left between them. CDR3: CASSLAHLEEKLFF. The DNA of the CDR3 is TGTGCCAGCAGCTTAGCGCACTTAGAGGAAAAACTGTTTTTT.

At least ten counts were recorded for this clonotype. V gene TRBV5-4 combines with J gene TRBJ2-1; D is uncertain. This CDR3 is 18 amino acids long. Trimming took 2 bases from V and 9 from J, leaving 27 bases between them. CDR1 and CDR2 (germline): SGHNT, YYREEE (reference sequence). The CDR3 protein is CASSFQPAPRRPNIEQFF. CDR3 DNA sequence: TGTGCCAGCAGCTTTCAACCGGCACCCCGGCGGCCCAATATTGAGCAGTTCTTC.

This clonotype was detected many times. The chain's CDR3 is CASGADTNYGYTF. The CDR3 nucleotides are TGTGCTAGTGGGGCGGACACCAACTATGGCTACACCTTC. The chain recombines TRBV12-5 with TRBJ1-2; tentatively, D is TRBD1 (5 bases). Per germline, CDR1 LGHNT and CDR2 FRNRAP. V was clipped by 6 bases and J by 2 bases, with 10 bases between them. The CDR3 covers 13 residues.

CDR3 amino acids: CASSLYDRGKDGYTF. In DNA form, the CDR3 reads TGTGCCAGCAGTTTATACGACAGGGGAAAAGATGGCTACACCTTC. The chain employs TRBV27 and TRBJ1-2, with 8 positions matching TRBD1. V was clipped by 1 base and J by 6 bases; unmatched bases: 7. The CDR3 length is 15 residues. Germline lookup yields CDR1 MNHEY and CDR2 SMNVEV (reference sequence).

This clonotype was recorded at least ten times. This chain uses TRBV19 with TRBJ2-1; 12 nucleotides agree with TRBD2. CDR1 and CDR2 (germline): LNHDA, SQIVND (reference sequence). The V gene end was trimmed by 6 bases and the J gene end by 8 bases; junction bases not matched to a gene: 8. This CDR3 spans 15 amino acids. In nucleotides, the CDR3 is TGTGCCAGTAGCCCCGGGACTAGCGGGTTCGATGAGCAGTTCTTC. Its translation is CASSPGTSGFDEQFF.

This clonotype showed up just a few times. The chain carries TRBV28 and TRBJ1-5, with D uncertain. There are 14 residues in the CDR3. The germline CDR1 and CDR2 sequences are MDHEN and SYDVKM. V was shortened by 5 bases and J by 2 bases, with 10 bases between the two germline ends. This CDR3 reads CASSKTWGNQPQHF. The CDR3 bases are TGTGCCAGCAGTAAGACTTGGGGCAATCAGCCCCAGCATTTT.

This clonotype was seen many times. The rearrangement links TRBV24-1 to TRBJ2-1, with D possibly TRBD1 on 6 matching bases. V lost 1 base and J 0 bases, leaving 12 bases between the germline ends. CDR1 and CDR2 from the germline V gene are KGHDR and SFDVKD. CDR3 size: 17 residues. The CDR3 loop is CATSDLNDRSSYNEQFF. CDR3 coding DNA: TGTGCCACCAGTGATTTAAACGACAGGAGCTCCTACAATGAGCAGTTCTTC.

This clonotype was counted ten times or more. The gene calls are TRBV6-5 and TRBJ1-5, with a possible D match to TRBD1 (6 bases). The germline CDR1 and CDR2 sequences are MNHEY and SVGAGI. Trimming removed 4 bases from V and 3 bases from J, with 10 bases in between. The CDR3 is 14 residues long. CDR3 region: CASSSGQNNQPQHF. The CDR3 DNA reads as TGTGCCAGCAGTTCTGGACAGAACAATCAGCCCCAGCATTTT.

This clonotype was picked up a small number of times. V and J are TRBV5-4 and TRBJ2-5; 7 positions match TRBD1. The CDR3 is made up of 14 amino acids. The V gene's germline CDR1 is SGHNT and CDR2 YYREEE (reference sequence). Losses at the gene ends were 4 bases for V and 2 bases for J; bases not matched to a gene: 5. The DNA for the CDR3 is TGTGCCAGCAGCCGACCGGGACAGCAAGAGACCCAGTACTTC. Translation: CASSRPGQQETQYF.

This clonotype was seen many times. The chain uses TRBV5-1 and TRBJ2-2; D is perhaps TRBD1 (6 bases). V lost 8 bases to trimming and J lost 1 base, with 15 bases between them. The CDR3 extends over 15 amino acids. Germline V gene data show CDR1 as SGHRS and CDR2 as YFSETQ. Here the CDR3 reads CASTTGSKNTGELFF. As DNA, the CDR3 is TGCGCCAGTACAACAGGGTCCAAGAACACCGGGGAGCTGTTTTTT. The whole variable domain, remainder taken from reference TRBV5-1 and TRBJ2-2, is KAGVTQTPRYLIKTRGQQVTLSCSPISGHRSVSWYQQTPGQGLQFLFEYFSETQRNKGNFPGRFSGRQFSNSRSEMNVSTLELGDSALYLCASTTGSKNTGELFFGEGSRLTVL.

For this clonotype: A much larger clone sits a single nucleotide away, making a read error possible. The V call is TRBV5-1, the J call TRBJ2-5; possibly TRBD2 for D (7 bases). The CDR3 has 14 amino acids. The germline V gene encodes CDR1 SGHRS and CDR2 YFSETQ. V dropped 4 bases and J dropped 8 bases, with 18 bases sitting between them. The CDR3 here is CASSTRGGGDTQYF. The CDR3 DNA sequence: TGCGCCAGCAGCACCCGAGGGGGGGGCGACACCCAGTACTTC.

This clonotype was detected many times. This chain links TRBV20-1 with TRBJ2-7; D unclear. Germline loops: CDR1 DFQATT, CDR2 SNEGSKA (reference sequence). The CDR3 length is 13 residues. The germline V and J ends were trimmed by 0 bases and 5 bases, with 11 bases remaining between them. The CDR3 DNA follows: TGCAGTGCTAGAGATCTTGGGGTGAACGAGCAGTACTTC. This gives the protein CSARDLGVNEQYF.

This clonotype was detected many times. The chain carries TRBV12-3 or TRBV12-4 and TRBJ2-5; possibly TRBD2 for D (5 bases). V lost 7 bases, J lost 0 bases, and 12 bases lay in between. The CDR3 loop spans 14 amino acids. DNA for the CDR3: TGTGCCAGCAAGCTCGGGGTGTACCAAGAGACCCAGTACTTC. This gives the protein CASKLGVYQETQYF.

This rearrangement joins TRBV7-9 to TRBJ1-2; D unclear. The CDR3 spans 13 residues. Germline V gene data show CDR1 as SEHNR and CDR2 as FQNEAQ (reference sequence). Trimming shortened V by 5 bases and J by 1 base, and 8 bases separated the two germline ends. In DNA, the CDR3 is TGTGCCAGCAGCGCCCAGGTTAACTATGGCTACACCTTC. Encoded protein: CASSAQVNYGYTF.

This clonotype was counted at least ten times. The chain recombines TRBV29-1 with TRBJ2-1, with D uncertain. The V gene's germline CDR1 is SQVTM and CDR2 ANQGSEA. The CDR3 is made up of 12 amino acids. V gave up 4 bases and J gave up 3 bases, with 7 bases separating them. The CDR3 coding sequence is TGCAGCGTTGTGGGAAACTACAATGAGCAGTTCTTC. It translates to CSVVGNYNEQFF.

The chain links TRBV20-1 to TRBJ2-5, with 12 bases identical to TRBD2. Germline CDR1 DFQATT, CDR2 SNEGSKA (reference sequence). The CDR3 extends over 16 amino acids. V lost 3 bases, J lost 5 bases, and 10 bases stayed unmatched. The CDR3 sequence is CSASLAGGHLDETQYF. The CDR3 coding sequence is TGCAGTGCTAGCCTAGCGGGAGGGCATTTAGATGAGACCCAGTACTTC.

This clonotype has just a few counts. This chain connects TRBV5-1 to TRBJ1-1; unclear D gene. CDR3 size: 15 residues. The ends were cut back, 4 bases at V and 0 bases at J, with 13 bases in the middle. CDR1 is SGHRS, CDR2 YFSETQ, per germline. This chain's CDR3 is CASSPRAEMNTEAFF. CDR3 in DNA: TGCGCCAGCAGCCCCCGGGCAGAGATGAACACTGAAGCTTTCTTT.

This rearrangement joins TRBV30 to TRBJ1-3; D gene unclear. The germline gives CDR1 GTSNPN, CDR2 SVGIG (reference sequence). There are 15 residues in the CDR3. V shed 8 bases and J shed 0 bases, with 17 bases lying between them. CDR3 sequence (DNA): TGTGCCCGGAAAGAGAGGGTCAGCTCTGGAAACACCATATATTTT. As protein: CARKERVSSGNTIYF.

In this sample, this clonotype turned up many times. This chain uses TRBV19 with TRBJ1-5; TRBD1 might be the D (6 bases). CDR1 and CDR2 (germline): LNHDA, SQIVND (reference sequence). CDR3 length: 20 residues. V lost 5 bases and J lost 0, with 26 bases in between. This CDR3 reads CASSFGQRRPRGYSNQPQHF. The CDR3 DNA reads as TGTGCCAGTAGTTTTGGACAGAGGAGACCAAGGGGCTATAGCAATCAGCCCCAGCATTTT.

The chain recombines TRBV5-1 with TRBJ1-5; no definite D call. V lost 0 bases to trimming and J lost 6 bases, with 19 bases between them. Germline V lookup: CDR1 SGHRS, CDR2 YFSETQ. There are 17 residues in the CDR3. CDR3 sequence (DNA): TGCGCCAGCAGCTTGGCGCCCGCAACGGCATTGGGTCAGCCCCAGCATTTT. Translated: CASSLAPATALGQPQHF.

This clonotype was counted ten times or more. This chain uses TRBV13 with TRBJ2-7; D perhaps matches TRBD2 (5 bases). V was shortened by 2 bases and J by 0 bases, with 8 bases between the two germline ends. This CDR3 has 14 residues. Germline V CDR1 and CDR2: PRHDT, FYEKMQ (reference sequence). As DNA, the CDR3 is TGTGCCAGCAGCTTACACGGGAACTCCTACGAGCAGTACTTC. Translated, it gives CASSLHGNSYEQYF.

This clonotype was found many times. The chain carries TRBV11-2 and TRBJ2-1; 10 positions agree with TRBD2. This CDR3 has 15 amino acids. The junction had 8 bases not matched to a gene; V was cut back by 5 bases and J by 7 bases. Germline V lookup: CDR1 SGHAT, CDR2 FQNNGV. The CDR3: CASSTTSGDWNEQFF. The DNA of the CDR3 is TGTGCCAGCAGCACCACTAGCGGGGATTGGAATGAGCAGTTCTTC.

This clonotype was found many times. The rearrangement joins TRBV9 to TRBJ2-7; D is possibly TRBD1 (6 bases). Looked up from germline, CDR1 is SGDLS and CDR2 is YYNGEE. CDR3 length: 15 residues. Trimming took off 1 base at V and 3 bases at J, with 14 bases between the two ends. CDR3 coding DNA: TGTGCCAGCAGCGTATATGAGGGACAAATCTACGAGCAGTACTTC. Translated, it gives CASSVYEGQIYEQYF.

Remarks on this clonotype: One end of the junction is discordant with germline, which a read error may explain. This rearrangement joins TRBV6-6 to TRBJ2-1; 12 positions agree with TRBD2. CDR1 MNHNY and CDR2 SVGAGI come from the germline V gene (reference sequence). There are 17 residues in the CDR3. The CDR3, as DNA: TGTGCCAGCAGTCACTCGACCGGGACTAGCGGGTTAAATGAGCAGTTCTTC. It yields the protein CASSHSTGTSGLNEQFF.

V usage is TRBV2 and J usage is TRBJ1-2; D uncertain. CDR3 length equals 12 residues. Germline V lookup: CDR1 SNHLY, CDR2 FYNNEI. CDR3 loop: CAADKIGYGYTF. The CDR3 region has the DNA TGTGCTGCAGACAAGATTGGGTATGGCTACACCTTC. The full variable domain, completed using reference TRBV2 and TRBJ1-2, is EPEVTQTPSHQVTQMGQEVILRCVPISNHLYFYWYRQILGQKVEFLVSFYNNEISEKSEIFDDQFSVERPDGSNFTLKIRSTKLEDSAMYFCAADKIGYGYTFGSGTRLTVV.

At least ten counts were recorded for this clonotype. The rearrangement uses TRBV24-1 and TRBJ1-5; no definite D call. The CDR3 sequence is 15 residues long. Trimming cost V 10 bases and J 0 bases, with 15 bases left between them. Per germline, CDR1 KGHDR and CDR2 SFDVKD. This CDR3 reads CATQDPGVSNQPQHF. The CDR3 region has the DNA TGTGCCACTCAGGACCCCGGGGTTAGCAATCAGCCCCAGCATTTT.

This clonotype was seen at least ten times. This chain uses TRBV6-5 with TRBJ1-6; D unclear. CDR1 MNHEY and CDR2 SVGAGI come from the germline V gene. The ends were cut back, 2 bases at V and 9 bases at J, with 14 bases in the middle. This CDR3 has 15 amino acids. For the CDR3, the DNA is TGTGCCAGCAGTTACGACGGGTTTGGAAGTTCACCCCTCCACTTT. Protein sequence: CASSYDGFGSSPLHF.

A few counts support this clonotype. The chain links TRBV6-1 to TRBJ2-1; 14 bases map to TRBD2. Trimming cost V 6 bases and J 6 bases; bases outside gene matches: 4. The germline gives CDR1 MNHNS, CDR2 SASEGT. CDR3 length: 15 residues. The CDR3, as DNA: TGTGCCAGCAGATTGGGACTAGCGGGAGTCAATGAGCAGTTCTTC. The encoded protein is CASRLGLAGVNEQFF.

This clonotype was detected ten times or more. The J gene is TRBJ2-7, the V gene TRBV7-3; D is unresolved. Germline values: CDR1 SGHTA, CDR2 FQGTGA. The CDR3 length is 14 residues. V lost 5 bases to trimming and J lost 5 bases, with 16 bases between them. The CDR3 sequence is CASSLYDRINEQYF. The CDR3 region has the DNA TGTGCCAGCAGCCTATATGACCGAATTAACGAGCAGTACTTC.